These 21 T cell receptor beta chains share one sample of origin, sequenced in a study of cytotoxic CD8 clonotypes in ibrutinib-treated CLL. Sequencing used immunoSEQ multiplex PCR; TCRdb keeps in-frame clones, though not all of them. Among approximately 120,000 clones listed, 45% to 65% were seen once. The sequencing used PBMCs, collected after 24 months of ibrutinib treatment. These receptors all come from a human donor with chronic lymphocytic leukemia.

This clone was counted many times. The chain carries TRBV25-1 and TRBJ1-5; D not resolved. V was shortened by 2 bases and J by 0 bases, with 8 bases between the two germline ends. This CDR3 comprises 15 residues. The germline V gene has CDR1 MGHDK and CDR2 SYGVNS. In nucleotides, the CDR3 is TGTGCCAGCAGTGAACCGGGAATTAGCAATCAGCCCCAGCATTTT. It yields the protein CASSEPGISNQPQHF.

This clone was detected a few times. The chain carries TRBV25-1 and TRBJ2-6; D uncertain. Germline CDR1 reads MGHDK; CDR2 reads SYGVNS. The CDR3 length is 13 residues. V was trimmed by 3 bases and J by 2 bases, leaving 2 bases between them. The DNA of the CDR3 is TGTGCCAGCAGTGAGACTGGGGCCAACGTCCTGACTTTC. Translating gives CASSETGANVLTF.

Here the CDR3 reads CASSWDMAGPSTQYF. CDR3 coding DNA: TGTGCCAGCAGCTGGGACATGGCCGGCCCAAGTACCCAGTACTTC. The V call is TRBV7-2, the J call TRBJ2-5; a possible D gene is TRBD1 (6 bases). Per the germline V gene, CDR1 is SGHTA and CDR2 is FQGNSA. Between the trimmed V and J ends, which lost 4 bases and 8 bases, there was a span of 20 bases. This CDR3 contains 15 residues.

The rearrangement uses TRBV11-3 and TRBJ1-2; D is undetermined. The CDR3 loop spans 12 amino acids. V gave up 5 bases and J gave up 8 bases, with 12 bases separating them. CDR1 and CDR2 from the germline V gene are SGHNT and YENEEA. The CDR3 DNA follows: TGTGCCAGCAGCCACTCAGGTGGAGGCTACACCTTC. This codes for CASSHSGGGYTF.

Here the CDR3 reads CASSPGTGNFVHTQYF. The CDR3 DNA sequence: TGTGCCAGCAGCCCCGGTACGGGGAACTTTGTTCATACGCAGTATTTT. The chain recombines TRBV6-6 with TRBJ2-3; possibly TRBD2 for D (5 bases). Germline CDR1 reads MNHNY; CDR2 reads SVGAGI (reference sequence). The CDR3 loop spans 16 amino acids. Between the trimmed V and J ends, which lost 6 bases and 7 bases, there was a span of 23 bases.

The chain carries TRBV6-5 and TRBJ2-7, with D maybe TRBD1 (7 bases). Germline V gene data show CDR1 as MNHEY and CDR2 as SVGAGI. The V end lost 6 bases, the J end lost 2 bases, and 14 bases lay between the germline ends. CDR3 size: 14 residues. CDR3 in DNA: TGTGCCAGCAGCCTGGCCAGGGGGGCCTACGAGCAGTACTTC. Residues: CASSLARGAYEQYF.

This sequence joins TRBV5-1 and TRBJ2-7; 7 positions match TRBD1. The CDR3 extends over 13 amino acids. V was clipped by 4 bases and J by 4 bases; unmatched bases: 5. Looked up from germline, CDR1 is SGHRS and CDR2 is YFSETQ. The CDR3 DNA reads as TGCGCCAGCAGCCCGACAGGGCGTTACGAGCAGTACTTC. Protein sequence: CASSPTGRYEQYF.

This clone has more than one count but fewer than ten. The V gene is TRBV9, the J gene TRBJ1-1, with D hard to call. The germline gives CDR1 SGDLS, CDR2 YYNGEE. CDR3 length: 14 residues. Trimming cost V 0 bases and J 1 base, with 7 bases left between them. Here the CDR3 reads CASSVGVENTEAFF. The CDR3 DNA is TGTGCCAGCAGCGTAGGGGTCGAGAACACTGAAGCTTTCTTT.

This clone was picked up a small number of times. The chain employs TRBV6-6 and TRBJ1-2; possible D gene TRBD1, 5 bases. The germline gives CDR1 MNHNY, CDR2 SVGAGI (reference sequence). The CDR3 extends over 12 amino acids. V was pared by 7 bases and J by 4 bases, with 10 bases between. The CDR3 protein is CASTGQLYGYTF. In DNA, the CDR3 is TGTGCCAGCACCGGACAACTCTATGGCTACACCTTC.

This clone was seen once. The chain couples TRBV25-1 to TRBJ1-1; the D gene is possibly TRBD1 (5 bases). V was cut by 1 base and J by 1 base, with 10 bases left in between. The V gene's germline CDR1 is MGHDK and CDR2 SYGVNS. The CDR3 has 15 residues. CDR3 bases: TGTGCCAGCAGTGAATTAGGGCAGGGGAACACTGAAGCTTTCTTT. The encoded protein is CASSELGQGNTEAFF.

This chain connects TRBV5-1 to TRBJ1-6, with a weak D call TRBD1 (5 bases). The CDR3 loop spans 17 amino acids. Looked up from germline, CDR1 is SGHRS and CDR2 is YFSETQ. Trimming removed 4 bases at V and 6 bases at J, with 20 bases between. This chain's CDR3 is CASSLDLIDSLNSPLHF. DNA of the CDR3: TGCGCCAGCAGCCTCGACTTAATTGACAGCCTTAATTCACCCCTCCACTTT.

The chain uses TRBV5-1 and TRBJ1-2; no clear D gene. CDR1 is SGHRS, CDR2 YFSETQ, per germline. Trimming left V 6 bases short and J 3 bases short, with 27 bases between. The CDR3 runs to 18 residues. CDR3 DNA sequence: TGCGCCAGCACCGGCTTACCTTCCTCGACGGGGAGAGACTATGGCTACACCTTC. Encoded protein: CASTGLPSSTGRDYGYTF.

A few counts support this clone. The rearrangement links TRBV4-1 to TRBJ1-1; D ambiguous. The germline gives CDR1 MGHRA, CDR2 YSYEKL. The CDR3 runs to 13 residues. Between the trimmed V and J ends, which lost 4 bases and 0 bases, there was a span of 6 bases. The CDR3 sequence: CASSPGMNTEAFF. The CDR3 coding sequence is TGCGCCAGCAGCCCCGGCATGAACACTGAAGCTTTCTTT.

This rearrangement joins TRBV27 to TRBJ1-1; D not certain. CDR3 size: 11 residues. The V end was cut by 6 bases, the J end by 5 bases, with 7 bases between. The germline gives CDR1 MNHEY, CDR2 SMNVEV (reference sequence). This chain's CDR3 is CASRRGTEAFF. CDR3 bases: TGTGCCAGCAGACGAGGGACTGAAGCTTTCTTT.

V and J are TRBV5-8 and TRBJ2-3; no definite D call. The V and J ends lost 3 bases and 4 bases respectively, with 15 bases between them. This CDR3 is built from 15 residues. Germline CDR1 SGHTS, CDR2 YDEGEE. The CDR3 reads CASSSPGLRPDTQYF. For the CDR3, the DNA is TGTGCCAGCAGCTCTCCGGGTCTAAGACCAGATACGCAGTATTTT.

The CDR3 sequence: CASRDPVAGANVLTF. The CDR3 nucleotides read TGTGCCAGCAGGGACCCTGTCGCTGGGGCCAACGTCCTGACTTTC. The chain combines TRBV28 with TRBJ2-6; D call uncertain. This CDR3 contains 15 residues. Trimming left V 6 bases short and J 2 bases short, with 11 bases between. CDR1 and CDR2 (germline): MDHEN, SYDVKM.

V usage is TRBV5-1 and J usage is TRBJ1-1; D might be TRBD1 (5 bases). Looked up from germline, CDR1 is SGHRS and CDR2 is YFSETQ. Trimming pared 4 bases from V and 0 bases from J, leaving 28 bases between. The CDR3 covers 20 residues. In DNA, the CDR3 is TGCGCCAGCAGCCTTCGTGGGACGGCCCTAAGCCATTCAATGAACACTGAAGCTTTCTTT. This sequence encodes CASSLRGTALSHSMNTEAFF.

This sequence joins TRBV9 and TRBJ2-5, with D perhaps TRBD1 (6 bases). The CDR3 is made up of 15 amino acids. V lost 0 bases and J 1 base, leaving 10 bases between the germline ends. The germline V gene has CDR1 SGDLS and CDR2 YYNGEE. The DNA for the CDR3 is TGTGCCAGCAGCGTAGTAGGACAGTCCCAAGAGACCCAGTACTTC. It translates to CASSVVGQSQETQYF. Variable domain in full (rest from reference TRBV9 and TRBJ2-5): DSGVTQTPKHLITATGQRVTLRCSPRSGDLSVYWYQQSLDQGLQFLIQYYNGEERAKGNILERFSAQQFPDLHSELNLSSLELGDSALYFCASSVVGQSQETQYFGPGTRLLVL.

This rearrangement joins TRBV9 to TRBJ2-3; D is unclear. Trimming took off 0 bases at V and 0 bases at J, with 11 bases between the two ends. Germline values: CDR1 SGDLS, CDR2 YYNGEE. The CDR3 sequence is 16 residues long. In nucleotides, the CDR3 is TGTGCCAGCAGCGTAGCTGTTACTACGAGCACAGATACGCAGTATTTT. Residues: CASSVAVTTSTDTQYF. The variable domain in full, completed from reference TRBV9 and TRBJ2-3, reads DSGVTQTPKHLITATGQRVTLRCSPRSGDLSVYWYQQSLDQGLQFLIQYYNGEERAKGNILERFSAQQFPDLHSELNLSSLELGDSALYFCASSVAVTTSTDTQYFGPGTRLTVL.

The V and J genes are TRBV25-1 and TRBJ2-1; 7 bases align to TRBD2. The CDR3 runs 15 residues. The ends lost 7 bases at V and 3 bases at J; junction bases unmatched: 9. The germline gives CDR1 MGHDK, CDR2 SYGVNS. For the CDR3, the DNA is TGTGCCAGCATTCCCGGCGGGGGAAACTACAATGAGCAGTTCTTC. Translating gives CASIPGGGNYNEQFF.

This clone was observed a few times. The chain links TRBV11-2 to TRBJ2-4; D uncertain. Trimming cost V 5 bases and J 5 bases, with 19 bases left between them. The CDR3 is 16 residues long. The germline gives CDR1 SGHAT, CDR2 FQNNGV. CDR3: CASSLRQLGLENIQYF. The DNA for the CDR3 is TGTGCCAGCAGCCTACGCCAGTTGGGCCTAGAAAACATTCAGTACTTC.